This T cell receptor beta chain was captured by sequencing in a study of blood T cell repertoires in COVID-19. Under the authors' procedure: Amplified reference gene primers provided the basis for estimating nucleated cell counts. Method: immunoSEQ multiplex PCR; TCRdb's copy keeps in-frame clones and lacks some. From that table come the V and J calls and clone size; the DNA was used to work out D and trimming. Of around 200,000 clones detected, roughly 80% appear once; the ten largest clones hold approximately 7.1%. CDR1 MNHEY and CDR2 SMNVEV come from the germline V gene (reference sequence). J gave up 6 bases and V 7 bases, and 12 bases lay outside the gene matches. The CDR3 length is 16 residues.

The gene calls are TRBV27 and TRBJ1-5, with 10 bases aligning to TRBD1. The TCR comes from a human donor in a cohort sampled during active COVID-19. The sample comprised peripheral blood. CDR3 nucleotide sequence: TGTGCCAGCACCTGTCCACCGGACAGGGGGTGTCAGCCCCAGCATTTT. Translating gives CASTCPPDRGCQPQHF.